The subject of this entry is one T cell receptor beta chain. The data stem from a study of patients and donors after allogeneic stem cell transplantation. TCRdb independently ran MiXCR on the RT-PCR reads; one entry per CDR3 protein. The sample has roughly 140,000 distinct CDR3 sequences, about 36% seen once. V was pared by 0 bases and J by 0 bases, with 6 bases between. Germline loops: CDR1 SGHDT, CDR2 YYEEEE. The CDR3 is 14 residues long. This rearrangement joins TRBV5-6 to TRBJ1-1; D unresolved. This sequence was found in a human donor who was either an allogeneic HSCT recipient or a stem cell or donor lymphocyte infusion donor (not recorded which). It is not recorded whose cells these are; they may come from a transplant donor. The source material was blood, either unsorted or a sorted T cell fraction (not recorded which). The CDR3 protein is CASSLGYLNTEAFF. The DNA for the CDR3 is TGTGCCAGCAGCTTGGGGTATTTGAACACTGAAGCTTTCTTT. The whole variable domain, remainder taken from reference TRBV5-6 and TRBJ1-1, is DAGVTQSPTHLIKTRGQQVTLRCSPKSGHDTVSWYQQALGQGPQFIFQYYEEEERQRGNFPDRFSGHQFPNYSSELNVNALLLGDSALYLCASSLGYLNTEAFFGQGTRLTVV.